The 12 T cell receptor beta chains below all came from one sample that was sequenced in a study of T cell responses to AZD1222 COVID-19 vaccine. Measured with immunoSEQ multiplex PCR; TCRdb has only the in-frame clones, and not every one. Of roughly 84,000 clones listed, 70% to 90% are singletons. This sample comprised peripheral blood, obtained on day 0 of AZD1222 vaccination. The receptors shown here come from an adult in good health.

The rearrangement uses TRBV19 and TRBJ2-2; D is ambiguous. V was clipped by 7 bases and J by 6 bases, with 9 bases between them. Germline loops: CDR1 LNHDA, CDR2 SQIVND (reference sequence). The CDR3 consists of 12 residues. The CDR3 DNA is TGTGCCAGTAAAGCAAGGGCCGGGGAGCTGTTTTTT. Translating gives CASKARAGELFF.

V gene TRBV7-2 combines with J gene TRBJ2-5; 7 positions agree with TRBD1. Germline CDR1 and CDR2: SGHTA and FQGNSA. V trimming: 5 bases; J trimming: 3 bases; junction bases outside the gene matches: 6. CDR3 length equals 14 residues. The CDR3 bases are TGTGCCAGCAGCCAGACCGGGACAGAAGAGACCCAGTACTTC. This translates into CASSQTGTEETQYF.

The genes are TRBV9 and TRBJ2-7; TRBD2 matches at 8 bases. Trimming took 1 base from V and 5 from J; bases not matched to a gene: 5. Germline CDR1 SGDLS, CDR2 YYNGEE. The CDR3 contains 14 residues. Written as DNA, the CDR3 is TGTGCCAGCAGCGTAACCAGCGGGAGCGACGAGCAGTACTTC. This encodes CASSVTSGSDEQYF.

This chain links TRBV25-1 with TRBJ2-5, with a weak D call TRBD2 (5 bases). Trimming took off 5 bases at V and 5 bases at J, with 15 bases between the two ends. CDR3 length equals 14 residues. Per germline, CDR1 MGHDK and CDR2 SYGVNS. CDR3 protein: CASSSSRGYETQYF. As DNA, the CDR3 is TGTGCCAGCAGTTCCTCCCGCGGGTATGAGACCCAGTACTTC. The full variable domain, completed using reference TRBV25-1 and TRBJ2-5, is EADIYQTPRYLVIGTGKKITLECSQTMGHDKMYWYQQDPGMELHLIHYSYGVNSTEKGDLSSESTVSRIRTEHFPLTLESARPSHTSQYLCASSSSRGYETQYFGPGTRLLVL.

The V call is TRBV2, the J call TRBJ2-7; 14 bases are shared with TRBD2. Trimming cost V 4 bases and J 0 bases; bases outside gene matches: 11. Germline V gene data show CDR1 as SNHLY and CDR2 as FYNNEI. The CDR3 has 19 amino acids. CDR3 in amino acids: CASSVGTSGSVSSSYEQYF. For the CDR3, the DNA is TGTGCCAGCAGTGTGGGGACTAGCGGGAGCGTTTCGAGCTCCTACGAGCAGTACTTC.

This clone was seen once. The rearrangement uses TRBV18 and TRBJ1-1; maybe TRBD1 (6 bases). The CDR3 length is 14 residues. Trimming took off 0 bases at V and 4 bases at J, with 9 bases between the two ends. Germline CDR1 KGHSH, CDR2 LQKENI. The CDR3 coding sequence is TGTGCCAGCTCACCACCCGGAGGGGGCACTGAAGCTTTCTTT. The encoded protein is CASSPPGGGTEAFF.

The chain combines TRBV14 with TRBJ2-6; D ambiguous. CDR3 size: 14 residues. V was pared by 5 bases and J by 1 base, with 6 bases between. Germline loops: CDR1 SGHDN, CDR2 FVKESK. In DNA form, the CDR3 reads TGTGCCAGCAGCGGTGGATCTGGGGCCAACGTCCTGACTTTC. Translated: CASSGGSGANVLTF.

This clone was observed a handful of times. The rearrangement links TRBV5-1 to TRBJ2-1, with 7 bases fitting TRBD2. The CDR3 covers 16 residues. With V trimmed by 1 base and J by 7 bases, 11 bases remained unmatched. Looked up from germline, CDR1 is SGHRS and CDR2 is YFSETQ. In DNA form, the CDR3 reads TGCGCCAGCAGCTTGTTATATGGCGGGAGCAGGAATGAGCAGTTCTTC. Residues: CASSLLYGGSRNEQFF.

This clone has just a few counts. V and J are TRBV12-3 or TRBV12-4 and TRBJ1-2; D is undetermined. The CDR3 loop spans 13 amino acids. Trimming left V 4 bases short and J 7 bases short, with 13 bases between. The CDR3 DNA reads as TGTGCCAGCAGTTCCCCCCTAGGCCCTGGCTACACCTTC. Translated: CASSSPLGPGYTF.

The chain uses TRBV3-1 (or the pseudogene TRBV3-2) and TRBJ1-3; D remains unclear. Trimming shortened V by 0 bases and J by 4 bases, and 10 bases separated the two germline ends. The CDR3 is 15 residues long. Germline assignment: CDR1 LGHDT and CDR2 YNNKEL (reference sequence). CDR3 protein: CASSQEGRAGNTIYF. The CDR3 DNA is TGTGCCAGCAGCCAAGAGGGGAGGGCGGGAAACACCATATATTTT.

The CDR3 is CASSLNRGSGNTIYF. DNA for the CDR3: TGCGCCAGCAGCTTGAACAGGGGGAGCGGAAACACCATATATTTT. The chain couples TRBV5-1 to TRBJ1-3; 8 bases fit TRBD1. The V segment lost 1 base and the J segment 4 bases; nucleotides outside the gene matches: 4. This CDR3 is built from 15 residues. Germline V gene sequence: CDR1 SGHRS, CDR2 YFSETQ.

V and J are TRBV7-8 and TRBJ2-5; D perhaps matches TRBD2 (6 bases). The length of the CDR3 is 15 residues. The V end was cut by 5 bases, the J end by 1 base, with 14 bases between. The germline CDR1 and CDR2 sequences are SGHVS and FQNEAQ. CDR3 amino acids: CASSIFSGPQETQYF. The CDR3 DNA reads TGTGCCAGCAGCATCTTCAGCGGGCCCCAAGAGACCCAGTACTTC.